The present T cell receptor (beta chain) was sequenced within a study of OX40 agonist ivuxolimab in advanced cancers. Looking at the study overall: Anti-PD-1, anti-PD-L1 or anti-CTLA-4 therapy given earlier was allowed, and about 38% had some.

Study-level results: In the 0.1 to 3.0 mg/kg range, CD4+ and CD8+ blood T cells had expanded clonally by week 6.

Baseline was the first blood sampling point, followed by cycle 4 day 1 and cycle 7 day 1. As concerns this clone: The target antigen is unknown.

V lost 4 bases and J 2 bases, leaving 3 bases between the germline ends. This CDR3 has 11 amino acids. Germline values: CDR1 DFQATT, CDR2 SNEGSKA (reference sequence). The protocol was immunoSEQ multiplex PCR, while the TCRdb copy is restricted to in-frame clones and leaves out a portion. This sample has roughly 92,000 clones, with approximately 92% found just once. The V call is TRBV20-1, the J call TRBJ1-3, with D unclear. The receptor's source is an adult with an advanced solid tumor such as melanoma, head and neck, liver or kidney cancer. The source was CD4+ or CD8+ T cells sorted from blood, collected in a trial of the OX40 agonist ivuxolimab. The CDR3 nucleotides read TGCAGTGCTACCACTGGAAACACCATATATTTT. Protein product: CSATTGNTIYF.